Shown below are 6 T cell receptor beta chains from a single sample sequenced in a study of regulatory T cells in long-lasting Graves disease (dated by TCRdb to the early 2020s). The sample's time point label, decoded: newly diagnosed GD, antithyroid drugs for less than 3 months. For both TCR sequencing and RNA sequencing, RNA was extracted from PBMCs in TRIzol. Libraries were made using multiplex PCR. The data were produced on an Illumina HiSeq 4000. iRepertoire HTBI primers and Arm-PCR amplification of CDR3 regions were used to construct TCR beta libraries. The raw public data were reprocessed by TCRdb itself: fastp quality trimming at Q25, MiXCR clonotype calling, in-frame beta chains only. Rows with one shared CDR3 protein collapse into an entry with the most common genes and DNA. The table for this sample lists approximately 230,000 distinct CDR3 sequences; around 16% of them were counted only once. Around 20% of the sample rests with the top ten.

Sequencing was performed on peripheral blood mononuclear cells (PBMCs), taken at new diagnosis, from a patient treated with antithyroid drugs. These receptor sequences come from a female donor with Graves disease.

This clonotype was counted many times. The chain couples TRBV19 to TRBJ2-1; a weak D match, TRBD1 (6 bases). Trimming removed 5 bases at V and 8 bases at J, with 13 bases between. The germline CDR1 and CDR2 sequences are LNHDA and SQIVND (reference sequence). This CDR3 has 13 residues. CDR3 region: CASSVTGLDEQFF. CDR3 in DNA: TGTGCCAGTAGTGTCACAGGGCTGGATGAGCAGTTCTTC.

Concerning this clonotype itself: A read error is possible here, since a much larger clone lies one base away. The chain carries TRBV11-3 and TRBJ1-4; D uncertain. This CDR3 spans 12 amino acids. V was trimmed by 0 bases and J by 16 bases, leaving 12 bases between them. Per the germline V gene, CDR1 is SGHNT and CDR2 is YENEEA. The CDR3 reads CASSLDRWVRFF. CDR3 coding DNA: TGTGCCAGCAGCTTAGATCGGTGGGTGCGGTTTTTT.

The rearrangement links TRBV7-2 to TRBJ2-3; TRBD2 agrees at 7 bases. The CDR3 sequence is 16 residues long. V dropped 7 bases and J dropped 4; count of bases not matched to a gene: 14. Germline-derived CDR1 and CDR2 are SGHTA and FQGNSA. Written as DNA, the CDR3 is TGTGCCAGCAATCATTGGAGGCGGGAGAAGGCAGATACGCAGTATTTT. Amino acids: CASNHWRREKADTQYF.

This clonotype was seen repeatedly, ten times or more. The chain links TRBV12-3 or TRBV12-4 to TRBJ2-5, with D possibly being TRBD1 (5 bases). Trimming shortened V by 6 bases and J by 1 base, and 12 bases separated the two germline ends. The CDR3 is 14 residues long. The CDR3 is CASRLDSAQETQYF. The CDR3 DNA follows: TGTGCCAGCAGGCTAGACAGCGCCCAAGAGACCCAGTACTTC.

This clonotype was seen many times. The V call is TRBV20-1, the J call TRBJ2-5, with 7 bases identical to TRBD2. Trimming at V came to 3 bases and at J to 5 bases, leaving 6 bases not matched to a gene. The CDR3 spans 13 residues. The germline V gene has CDR1 DFQATT and CDR2 SNEGSKA (reference sequence). The CDR3 nucleotides read TGCAGTGCTAGGAAAGCGGGACGGGAGACCCAGTACTTC. This gives the protein CSARKAGRETQYF.

In this sample, this clonotype turned up many times. The chain employs TRBV11-3 and TRBJ2-5; 12 positions agree with TRBD2. The germline V gene has CDR1 SGHNT and CDR2 YENEEA. The CDR3 totals 15 residues. With V trimmed by 5 bases and J by 4 bases, 5 bases remained unmatched. The CDR3 sequence: CASSPGLAGRETQYF. In nucleotides, the CDR3 is TGTGCCAGCAGCCCTGGACTAGCGGGACGAGAGACCCAGTACTTC.